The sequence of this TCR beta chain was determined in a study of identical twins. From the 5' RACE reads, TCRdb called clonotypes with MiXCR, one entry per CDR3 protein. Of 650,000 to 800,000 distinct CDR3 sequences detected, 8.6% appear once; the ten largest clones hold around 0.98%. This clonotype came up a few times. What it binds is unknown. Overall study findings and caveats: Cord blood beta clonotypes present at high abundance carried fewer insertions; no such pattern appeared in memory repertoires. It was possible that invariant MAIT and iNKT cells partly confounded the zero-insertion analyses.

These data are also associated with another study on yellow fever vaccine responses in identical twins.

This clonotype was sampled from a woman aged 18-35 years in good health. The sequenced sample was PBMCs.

The CDR3 DNA reads as TGTGCCAGCAGTTACTCCGGACAGGGGGCGGGTGGCTACACCTTC. As protein: CASSYSGQGAGGYTF. V and J are TRBV6-5 and TRBJ1-2; 11 nucleotides align to TRBD1. The V gene end was trimmed by 0 bases and the J gene end by 7 bases; junction bases not matched to a gene: 4. Germline V CDR1 and CDR2: MNHEY, SVGAGI. The CDR3 loop spans 15 amino acids.